This T cell receptor beta chain derives from a study of monozygotic twins with inflammatory bowel disease. Points from the study as a whole: Varied immunosuppressive treatments among patients may have increased repertoire variability. With inverse Simpson as the measure, TCRbeta diversity was lower in IBD patients than in healthy co-twins.

Researchers collected around 2.7 ml of blood per donor. Turning to this clonotype: Antigen: not known.

cDNA encoding TCRalpha and TCRbeta underwent two nested PCRs of approximately 17 and 9 cycles, each of which was followed by bead purification. TCRdb derives one entry per CDR3 protein from the 5' RACE reads, leaving out DNA. Its listing shows fewer than 200,000 distinct CDR3 sequences. The source material was blood. The sequence was obtained from a human donor with ulcerative colitis or Crohn's disease, or a healthy co-twin of an affected twin (not recorded which).

This CDR3 is CASPHARTGTYEQYF. The chain has TRBV18 and TRBJ2-7; the D call of TRBD2 rests on TCRdb alone, since no DNA is present to check it. From germline, CDR1 is KGHSH and CDR2 LQKENI. This CDR3 comprises 15 residues. The full variable domain, its missing parts supplied by reference TRBV18 and TRBJ2-7, is NAGVMQNPRHLVRRRGQEARLRCSPMKGHSHVYWYRQLPEEGLKFMVYLQKENIIDESGMPKERFSAEFPKEGPSILRIQQVVRGDSAAYFCASPHARTGTYEQYFGPGTRLTVT.